This T cell receptor beta chain was documented in a study of human T cells and chemical hapten exposure. Time point defined: healthy volunteer bleed at 6 weeks. The total RNA was obtained from whole blood that was not fractionated. TCRdb passed the RACE reads through MiXCR, listing each CDR3 protein once. The sample lists approximately 79,000 distinct CDR3 sequences; approximately 8% were seen once. The clonotype comes from a male donor in good health. Some clones in this sample may be carry-over from other donors' samples. Specimen: whole blood.

CDR3 in amino acids: CASSSWTTSNQPQHF. The CDR3 DNA is TGTGCCAGCAGCTCCTGGACAACTAGCAATCAGCCCCAGCATTTT. The J gene is TRBJ1-5, the V gene TRBV5-6; TRBD1 might be the D (5 bases). The V end was cut by 3 bases, the J end by 0 bases, with 10 bases between. This CDR3 contains 15 residues. Germline V gene sequence: CDR1 SGHDT, CDR2 YYEEEE.